Presented here are 21 T cell receptor beta chains from one specimen sequenced in a study of blood T cell repertoires in COVID-19. Assay: immunoSEQ multiplex PCR; the TCRdb copy retains only in-frame clones and omits some. The sample includes just under 95,000 clones, 80% seen only once; the top ten take about 8.4%. The specimen was peripheral blood. The receptors stem from a man in his fifties who had recovered from COVID-19.

The V call is TRBV5-1, the J call TRBJ1-2, with D possibly TRBD1 on 6 matching bases. The CDR3 extends over 16 amino acids. V shed 1 base and J shed 3 bases, with 16 bases lying between them. CDR1 and CDR2 (germline): SGHRS, YFSETQ. The CDR3 loop is CASSLNREIWHYGYTF. The CDR3, as DNA: TGCGCCAGCAGCTTGAACAGGGAAATTTGGCACTATGGCTACACCTTC.

In nucleotides, the CDR3 is TGTGCCAGCAGTTACGGGGACTCCTCTGGAAACACCATATATTTT. Encoded protein: CASSYGDSSGNTIYF. The chain employs TRBV6-6 and TRBJ1-3, with D maybe TRBD1 (5 bases). Trimming pared 2 bases from V and 0 bases from J, leaving 8 bases between. CDR1 is MNHNY and CDR2 is SVGAGI in the germline V gene (reference sequence). The CDR3 totals 15 residues.

This rearrangement joins TRBV2 to TRBJ2-6; D not resolved. The CDR3 is made up of 14 amino acids. The germline gives CDR1 SNHLY, CDR2 FYNNEI. The ends were cut back, 10 bases at V and 4 bases at J, with 14 bases in the middle. CDR3 residues: CATSSPRGANVLTF. The CDR3 DNA sequence: TGTGCCACCTCAAGCCCCCGCGGGGCCAACGTCCTGACTTTC.

This chain uses TRBV3-1 (or the pseudogene TRBV3-2) with TRBJ2-4, with D maybe TRBD2 (7 bases). The V end lost 1 base, the J end lost 2 bases, and 15 bases lay between the germline ends. Germline CDR1 is LGHDT and CDR2 is YNNKEL (reference sequence). The CDR3 covers 17 residues. Written as DNA, the CDR3 is TGTGCCAGCAGCCAAGCGAGCGGGACAAGATCCAAAAACATTCAGTACTTC. This gives the protein CASSQASGTRSKNIQYF.

This chain links TRBV3-1 (or the pseudogene TRBV3-2) with TRBJ1-1; possible D gene TRBD1, 5 bases. The CDR3 spans 14 residues. The V gene's germline CDR1 is LGHDT and CDR2 YNNKEL (reference sequence). The V and J ends lost 4 bases and 4 bases respectively, with 13 bases between them. The CDR3 coding sequence is TGTGCCAGCAGCCTAAGGGACTTGAGCACTGAAGCTTTCTTT. This translates into CASSLRDLSTEAFF.

The rearrangement links TRBV5-1 to TRBJ1-1, with TRBD1 as a possible D gene (6 bases). V was trimmed by 0 bases and J by 6 bases, leaving 15 bases between them. This CDR3 is 15 amino acids long. CDR1 and CDR2 (germline): SGHRS, YFSETQ. In DNA form, the CDR3 reads TGCGCCAGCAGCTTGGATCCAGGGGCGGGCGCTGAAGCTTTCTTT. The encoded protein is CASSLDPGAGAEAFF.

The chain has TRBV19 and TRBJ1-1, with D perhaps matching TRBD1 (5 bases). Per germline, CDR1 LNHDA and CDR2 SQIVND (reference sequence). The CDR3 runs 15 residues. V lost 3 bases and J 6 bases, leaving 17 bases between the germline ends. CDR3 loop: CASSIGMGGEAEAFF. DNA of the CDR3: TGTGCCAGTAGTATCGGGATGGGGGGGGAGGCTGAAGCTTTCTTT.

This clone was counted at least ten times. This chain uses TRBV6-5 with TRBJ1-2; D unclear. Germline CDR1 and CDR2: MNHEY and SVGAGI. The CDR3 sequence is 14 residues long. V lost 0 bases, J lost 4 bases, and 9 bases lay in between. The CDR3 nucleotides are TGTGCCAGCAGTTACTCTGGGGAGGGCTATGGCTACACCTTC. Encoded protein: CASSYSGEGYGYTF.

The rearrangement uses TRBV6-5 and TRBJ2-3; 9 positions agree with TRBD2. The CDR3 is 15 amino acids. Germline V lookup: CDR1 MNHEY, CDR2 SVGAGI. V trimming: 4 bases; J trimming: 1 base; junction bases outside the gene matches: 3. The CDR3: CASSSRGGGTDTQYF. The CDR3 nucleotides read TGTGCCAGCAGTTCGCGGGGGGGTGGCACAGATACGCAGTATTTT.

In this sample, this clone turned up once. The rearrangement uses TRBV5-4 and TRBJ2-7, with TRBD1 identical over 7 bases. Germline loops: CDR1 SGHNT, CDR2 YYREEE (reference sequence). With 3 bases clipped from V and 4 bases from J, the junction kept 10 bases outside the gene matches. The CDR3 has 15 amino acids. CDR3 in amino acids: CASSYPGQLQYEQYF. The CDR3 nucleotides are TGTGCCAGCAGCTACCCGGGACAGCTTCAATACGAGCAGTACTTC.

V is TRBV7-9 and J is TRBJ2-7, with D perhaps TRBD2 (5 bases). CDR3 size: 15 residues. Germline loops: CDR1 SEHNR, CDR2 FQNEAQ (reference sequence). V lost 1 base and J 0 bases, leaving 10 bases between the germline ends. CDR3 in amino acids: CASSLGSVSSYEQYF. The CDR3 DNA follows: TGTGCCAGCAGCTTAGGTAGCGTGAGCTCCTACGAGCAGTACTTC.

V is TRBV7-3 and J is TRBJ1-2; TRBD1 matches at 7 bases. Per germline, CDR1 SGHTA and CDR2 FQGTGA. This CDR3 has 13 residues. The V and J ends lost 5 bases and 6 bases, in that order; junction bases with no gene match: 6. CDR3 sequence: CASSLDREDGYTF. The CDR3 region has the DNA TGTGCCAGCAGCCTCGACAGGGAGGATGGCTACACCTTC.

This clone was seen just once. V and J are TRBV13 and TRBJ2-7, with 11 bases matching TRBD2. CDR3 size: 18 residues. The trim removed 0 bases at V and 1 base at J, leaving 8 bases unmatched. The germline gives CDR1 PRHDT, CDR2 FYEKMQ (reference sequence). The CDR3 is CASSLGSASGRRSYEQYF. CDR3 DNA: TGTGCCAGCAGCTTAGGATCGGCTAGCGGGAGGCGATCCTACGAGCAGTACTTC.

V is TRBV24-1 and J is TRBJ2-1, with TRBD2 matching 10 bases. The CDR3 is 14 residues long. V was clipped by 7 bases and J by 4 bases; unmatched bases: 3. Germline V gene lookup returns CDR1 KGHDR and CDR2 SFDVKD. CDR3 DNA: TGTGCCACCAGCAGCGGGGGGGTATACAATGAGCAGTTCTTC. Protein sequence: CATSSGGVYNEQFF.

V gene TRBV5-4 combines with J gene TRBJ2-7; TRBD1 aligns across 7 bases. In germline, CDR1 is SGHNT, CDR2 YYREEE (reference sequence). Losses at the gene ends were 2 bases for V and 3 bases for J; bases not matched to a gene: 5. The CDR3 is 14 residues long. The CDR3, as DNA: TGTGCCAGCAGCTTAGGGACAGTTAACTACGAGCAGTACTTC. It specifies CASSLGTVNYEQYF.

The chain has TRBV6-5 and TRBJ2-2, with TRBD2 matching over 7 bases. This CDR3 spans 14 amino acids. Looked up from germline, CDR1 is MNHEY and CDR2 is SVGAGI. V shed 6 bases, J shed 4 bases, and the junction held 5 bases outside the gene matches. CDR3 in amino acids: CASRRSSGTGELFF. The CDR3, as DNA: TGTGCCAGCAGAAGATCTAGCGGCACCGGGGAGCTGTTTTTT.

Comments on this clone: The junction departs from the called germline gene at one end, perhaps through a read error. The genes are TRBV20-1 and TRBJ2-7; perhaps TRBD1 as D (6 bases). In germline, CDR1 is DFQATT, CDR2 SNEGSKA (reference sequence). This CDR3 is 11 amino acids long. The CDR3 is CSARFRGQSKF. As DNA, the CDR3 is TGCAGTGCTAGGTTTCGAGGACAGAGTAAATTC.

In its sample, this clone was seen a few times. The same CDR3 also results from other DNA sequences found in this sample. V is TRBV5-1 and J is TRBJ2-1, with a tentative D call TRBD2 (6 bases). The V end was cut by 0 bases, the J end by 1 base, with 8 bases between. CDR3 length equals 15 residues. Germline V lookup: CDR1 SGHRS, CDR2 YFSETQ. The CDR3 sequence is CASSLAGTSYNEQFF. For the CDR3, the DNA is TGCGCCAGCAGCTTGGCCGGGACTTCCTACAATGAGCAGTTCTTC. The full variable domain, completed using reference TRBV5-1 and TRBJ2-1, is KAGVTQTPRYLIKTRGQQVTLSCSPISGHRSVSWYQQTPGQGLQFLFEYFSETQRNKGNFPGRFSGRQFSNSRSEMNVSTLELGDSALYLCASSLAGTSYNEQFFGPGTRLTVL.

This clone has a single count. The V call is TRBV9, the J call TRBJ2-1; 9 positions match TRBD2. Trimming removed 3 bases from V and 2 bases from J; junction bases left unmatched: 3. CDR3 size: 15 residues. The germline gives CDR1 SGDLS, CDR2 YYNGEE. The CDR3 reads CASSASSGTYNEQFF. CDR3 nucleotide sequence: TGTGCCAGCAGCGCCTCTAGCGGGACCTACAATGAGCAGTTCTTC.

This clone appeared once. The chain is built from TRBV9 and TRBJ1-4; TRBD1 is a possible D gene (6 bases). The V gene's germline CDR1 is SGDLS and CDR2 YYNGEE. Trimming removed 8 bases from V and 7 bases from J, with 18 bases in between. The CDR3 is 14 amino acids. CDR3 sequence (DNA): TGTGCCAGTGGCCCTACAGGGAACGGTGAAAAACTGTTTTTT. Translated, it gives CASGPTGNGEKLFF. The full variable domain, completed using reference TRBV9 and TRBJ1-4, is DSGVTQTPKHLITATGQRVTLRCSPRSGDLSVYWYQQSLDQGLQFLIQYYNGEERAKGNILERFSAQQFPDLHSELNLSSLELGDSALYFCASGPTGNGEKLFFGSGTQLSVL.

The sample holds a few counts of this clone. The chain carries TRBV28 and TRBJ1-1; no definite D call. Germline assignment: CDR1 MDHEN and CDR2 SYDVKM. The V gene lost 8 bases and the J gene lost 0 bases, with 10 bases spanning the gap. This CDR3 spans 13 amino acids. The CDR3 reads CASVDYMNTEAFF. CDR3 DNA sequence: TGTGCCAGCGTAGATTATATGAACACTGAAGCTTTCTTT.